Below, one TCR beta chain is given with its context. The data derive from a study of blood T cell repertoires in COVID-19. Study at large: The samples span acute and convalescent COVID-19 from the United States, Italy and Spain. The analysed material was cDNA or gDNA that came from T cells, B-cell-depleted T cells, or PBMCs.

V lost 1 base and J 0 bases, leaving 13 bases between the germline ends. The CDR3 is 16 amino acids. Per germline, CDR1 MNHEY and CDR2 SVGEGT. Original processing methods: Nucleated cell counts were estimated from reference gene primer amplification. Data came from immunoSEQ multiplex PCR; TCRdb stores just in-frame clones and leaves some out. That table furnishes V, J and clone size, whereas the DNA furnished D and trimming. This sample has 130,000 to 150,000 clones, with 70% to 85% found just once. The origin of this receptor is a woman aged 80 or older in a cohort sampled during active or convalescent COVID-19. The sequencing sample was made of peripheral blood. The chain has TRBV6-2 or TRBV6-3 and TRBJ2-7; the D gene is possibly TRBD2 (6 bases). For the CDR3, the DNA is TGTGCCAGCAGTTACTTTGAGGACGGGAGCTCCTACGAGCAGTACTTC. Translated: CASSYFEDGSSYEQYF.